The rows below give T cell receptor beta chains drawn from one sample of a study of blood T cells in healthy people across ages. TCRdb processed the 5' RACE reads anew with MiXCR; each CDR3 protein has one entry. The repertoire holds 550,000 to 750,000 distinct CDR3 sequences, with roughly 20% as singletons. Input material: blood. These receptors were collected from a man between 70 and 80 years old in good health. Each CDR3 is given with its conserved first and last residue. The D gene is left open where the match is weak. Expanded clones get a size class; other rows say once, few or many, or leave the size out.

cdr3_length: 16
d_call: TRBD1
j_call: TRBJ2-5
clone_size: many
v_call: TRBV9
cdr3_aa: CASSPTGTGVLETQYF
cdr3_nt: TGTGCCAGCAGCCCCACCGGGACAGGGGTTCTAGAGACCCAGTACTTC

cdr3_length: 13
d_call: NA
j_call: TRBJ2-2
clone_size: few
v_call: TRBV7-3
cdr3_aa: CASSLSFGGELFF
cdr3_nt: TGTGCCAGCAGCTTAAGTTTCGGCGGGGAGCTGTTTTTT

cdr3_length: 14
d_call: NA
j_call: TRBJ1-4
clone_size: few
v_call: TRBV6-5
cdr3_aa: CASSYGQGGEKLFF
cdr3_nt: TGTGCCAGCAGTTACGGGCAGGGTGGTGAAAAACTGTTTTTT

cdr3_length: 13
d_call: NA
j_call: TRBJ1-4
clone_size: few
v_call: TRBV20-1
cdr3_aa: CSAVRGFNEKLFF
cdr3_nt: TGCAGTGCCGTCCGGGGGTTTAATGAAAAGCTGTTTTTT

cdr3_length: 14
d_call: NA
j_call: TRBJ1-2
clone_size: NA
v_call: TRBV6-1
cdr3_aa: CASRLRTENYGYTF
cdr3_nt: TGTGCCAGCAGACTCCGGACAGAGAACTATGGCTACACCTTC

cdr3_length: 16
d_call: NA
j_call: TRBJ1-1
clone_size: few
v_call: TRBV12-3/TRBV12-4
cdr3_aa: CASSLGVGRSGGEAFF
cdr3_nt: TGTGCCAGCAGTTTAGGGGTCGGTAGGTCGGGGGGTGAAGCTTTCTTT

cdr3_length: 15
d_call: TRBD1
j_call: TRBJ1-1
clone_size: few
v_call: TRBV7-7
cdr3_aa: CASSPILDRGLKAFF
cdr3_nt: TGTGCTAGCAGCCCGATTTTGGACAGGGGGCTAAAAGCTTTCTTT

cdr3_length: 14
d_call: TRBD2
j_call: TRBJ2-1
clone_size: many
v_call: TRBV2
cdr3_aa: CASSLKAGAYEQFF
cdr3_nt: TGTGCCAGCAGCTTGAAAGCGGGAGCTTATGAGCAGTTCTTC

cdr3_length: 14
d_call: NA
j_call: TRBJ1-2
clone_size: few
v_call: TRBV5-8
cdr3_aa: CASSLFGDGYGYAF
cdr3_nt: TGTGCCAGCAGCTTGTTTGGCGATGGGTATGGCTACGCCTTC

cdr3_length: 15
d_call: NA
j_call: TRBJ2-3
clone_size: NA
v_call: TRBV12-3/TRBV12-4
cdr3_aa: CASSYRGAGTDTQYF
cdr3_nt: TGTGCCAGCAGTTATAGAGGGGCGGGCACAGATACGCAGTATTTT

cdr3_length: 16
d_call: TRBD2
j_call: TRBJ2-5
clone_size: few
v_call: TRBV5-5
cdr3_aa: CASSLTSGGPQETQYF
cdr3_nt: TGTGCCAGCAGTTTGACTAGCGGAGGGCCGCAAGAGACCCAGTACTTC

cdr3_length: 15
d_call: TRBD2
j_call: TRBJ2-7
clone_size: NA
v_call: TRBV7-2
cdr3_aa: CAGSLESSGFYEQYF
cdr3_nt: TGTGCCGGCAGCTTAGAGTCTAGCGGATTCTACGAGCAGTACTTC

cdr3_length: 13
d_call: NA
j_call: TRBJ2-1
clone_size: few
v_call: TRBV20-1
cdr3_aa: CSASGTTYNEQFF
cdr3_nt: TGCAGTGCTAGCGGGACGACCTACAATGAGCAGTTCTTC

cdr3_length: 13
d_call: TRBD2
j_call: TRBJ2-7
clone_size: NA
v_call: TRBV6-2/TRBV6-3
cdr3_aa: CASSYRLADEQYF
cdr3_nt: TGTGCCAGCAGTTACCGGCTAGCGGACGAGCAGTACTTC

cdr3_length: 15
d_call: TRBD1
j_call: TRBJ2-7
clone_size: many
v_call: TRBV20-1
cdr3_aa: CSAREGQGSSYEQYF
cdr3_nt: TGCAGTGCTAGAGAGGGACAGGGGAGCTCCTACGAGCAGTACTTC

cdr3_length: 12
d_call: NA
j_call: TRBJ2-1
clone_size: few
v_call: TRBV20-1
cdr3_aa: CSASRGGDEQFF
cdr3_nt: TGCAGTGCTTCCCGCGGCGGGGATGAGCAGTTCTTC

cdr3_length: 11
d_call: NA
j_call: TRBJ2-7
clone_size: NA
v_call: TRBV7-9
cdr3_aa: CASRKGNEQYF
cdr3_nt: TGTGCCAGCCGCAAGGGGAACGAGCAGTACTTC

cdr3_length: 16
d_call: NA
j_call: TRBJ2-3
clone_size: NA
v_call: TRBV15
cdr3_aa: CATSSNVRGSTDTQYF
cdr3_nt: TGTGCCACCAGCTCCAATGTTAGGGGGTCGACAGATACGCAGTATTTT